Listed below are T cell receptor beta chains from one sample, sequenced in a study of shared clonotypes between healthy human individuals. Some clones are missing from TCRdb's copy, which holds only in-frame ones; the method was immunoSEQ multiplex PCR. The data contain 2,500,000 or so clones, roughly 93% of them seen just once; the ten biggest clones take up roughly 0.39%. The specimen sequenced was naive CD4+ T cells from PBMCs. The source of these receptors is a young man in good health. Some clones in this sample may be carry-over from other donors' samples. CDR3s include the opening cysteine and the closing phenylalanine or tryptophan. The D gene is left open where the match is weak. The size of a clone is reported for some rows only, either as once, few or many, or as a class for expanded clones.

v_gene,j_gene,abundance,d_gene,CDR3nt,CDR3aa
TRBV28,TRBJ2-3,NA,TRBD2,TGTGCCAGCAGTTTAAGGGGACTAGCCTCAGATACGCAGTATTTT,CASSLRGLASDTQYF
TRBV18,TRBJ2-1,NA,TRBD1,TGTGCCAGCTCATCGGGACAGGTAGGCTACAATGAGCAGTTCTTC,CASSSGQVGYNEQFF
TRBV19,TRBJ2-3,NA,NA,TGTGCCAGTAGTATTAGTCAAGTCAGTCCAGATACGCAGTATTTT,CASSISQVSPDTQYF
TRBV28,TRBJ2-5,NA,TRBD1,TGTGCCACCTCAGGGGGAACGCAGACCCAGTACTTC,CATSGGTQTQYF
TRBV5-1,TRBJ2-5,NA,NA,TGCGCCTCGGGGCTGTTGGGGTTGCGGGAGACCCAGTACTTC,CASGLLGLRETQYF
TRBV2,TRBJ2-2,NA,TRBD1,TGTGCCAGCAGTCTACAGGGGGCCGACGGGGAGCTGTTTTTT,CASSLQGADGELFF
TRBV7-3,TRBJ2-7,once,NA,TGTGCCAGCAGCTTAATGGGAAGTCCGGGAAACTACGAGCAGTACTTC,CASSLMGSPGNYEQYF
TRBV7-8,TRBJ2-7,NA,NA,TGTGCCAGCAGCTTGGTAGGGGGAACCTACGAGCAGTACTTC,CASSLVGGTYEQYF
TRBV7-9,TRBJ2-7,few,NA,TGTGCCAGCAGCTTGCGGGAAGGCGGATACGAGCAGTACTTC,CASSLREGGYEQYF
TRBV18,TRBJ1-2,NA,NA,TGTGCCAGCTCACCCCCCGGACGGGATTCCTATGGCTACACCTTC,CASSPPGRDSYGYTF
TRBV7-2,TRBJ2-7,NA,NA,TGTGCCAGCAGCTTAACAGGGAGGAATGACGAGCAGTACTTC,CASSLTGRNDEQYF
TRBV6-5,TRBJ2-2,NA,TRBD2,TGTGCCAGCAGGCTAGCGGGGGCAACCGGGGAGCTGTTTTTT,CASRLAGATGELFF
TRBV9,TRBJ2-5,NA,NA,TGTGCCAGCAGCGTTGCGGTCTTCGAGACCCAGTACTTC,CASSVAVFETQYF
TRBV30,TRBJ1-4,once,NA,TGTGCCTGGAGGCCCATCGAACGAGGGGGAGCTAATGAAAAACTGTTTTTT,CAWRPIERGGANEKLFF
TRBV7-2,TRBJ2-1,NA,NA,TGTGCCAGCAGCTTCCGTGGCCAGGGGCACAATGAGCAGTTCTTC,CASSFRGQGHNEQFF
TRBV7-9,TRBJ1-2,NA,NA,TGTGCCAGCAGCTTAGAAGAGGGGAGCTATGGCTACACCTTC,CASSLEEGSYGYTF
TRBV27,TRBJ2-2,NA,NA,TGTGCCAGCAGTTTAGGGCGCTTCCCCGGGGAGCTGTTTTTT,CASSLGRFPGELFF
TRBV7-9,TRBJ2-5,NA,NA,TGTGCCAGCAGCTTAGTGACTCACCAAGAGACCCAGTACTTC,CASSLVTHQETQYF
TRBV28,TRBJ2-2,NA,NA,TGTGCCAGCAGTTTGACGAAGGGAGACACCGGGGAGCTGTTTTTT,CASSLTKGDTGELFF
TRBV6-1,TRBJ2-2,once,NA,TGTGCCAGCACACCGCAGGGGGGTACCGGGGAGCTGTTTTTT,CASTPQGGTGELFF
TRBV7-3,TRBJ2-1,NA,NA,TGTGCCAGCAGCTTCGGGGCCTACAATGAGCAGTTCTTC,CASSFGAYNEQFF
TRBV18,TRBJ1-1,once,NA,TGTGCCAGCTCACCACCAGGAAGGGGAGAACAGACTGAAGCTTTCTTT,CASSPPGRGEQTEAFF
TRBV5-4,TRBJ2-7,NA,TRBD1,TGTGCCAGCAGCGCGGGACAGGATTCCTACGAGCAGTACTTC,CASSAGQDSYEQYF
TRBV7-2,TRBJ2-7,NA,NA,TGTGCCAGCACCTCTGGAGCAGGGCGCTACCTCTACGAGCAGTACTTC,CASTSGAGRYLYEQYF
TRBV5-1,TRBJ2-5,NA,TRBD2,TGCGCCAGCAGCTTGGGGCCTAGCGGAACCTACCCCCAGTACTTC,CASSLGPSGTYPQYF
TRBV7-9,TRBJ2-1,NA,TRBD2,TGTGCCAGCAGCTACTCCGGGACTAGCGGGAGAGATGAGCAGTTCTTC,CASSYSGTSGRDEQFF
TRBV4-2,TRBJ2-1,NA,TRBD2,TGTGCCAGCAGCCGGAGCGGGGGGAGCTCCTACAATGAGCAGTTCTTC,CASSRSGGSSYNEQFF
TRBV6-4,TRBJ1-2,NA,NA,TGTGCCAGCACCGAGGTGAACTATGGCTACACCTTC,CASTEVNYGYTF
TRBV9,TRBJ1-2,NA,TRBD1,TGTGCCAGCAGCGCCATCCCCTCCACCAGGGGGTTAGTCTATGGCTACACCTTC,CASSAIPSTRGLVYGYTF
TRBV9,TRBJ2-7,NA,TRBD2,TGTGCCAGCAGCTCCACTAGCGGGCCCTCGTACGAGCAGTACTTC,CASSSTSGPSYEQYF
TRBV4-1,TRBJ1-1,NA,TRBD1,TGCGCCAGCAGGGTTTTAGGGGGCTTGAACACTGAAGCTTTCTTT,CASRVLGGLNTEAFF
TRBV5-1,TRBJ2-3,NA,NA,TGCGCCAGCAGCTTTGTACGCCTAGCCGACACAGATACGCAGTATTTT,CASSFVRLADTDTQYF
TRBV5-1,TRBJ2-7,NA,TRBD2,TGCGCCAGCAGCTTCACGACTAGCGGGAGCTACGAGCAGTACTTC,CASSFTTSGSYEQYF
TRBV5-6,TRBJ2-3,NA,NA,TGTGCCAGCAGCTTGTTGTGGAGGGAACGTGATACGCAGTATTTT,CASSLLWRERDTQYF
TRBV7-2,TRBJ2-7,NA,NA,TGTGCCAGCAGCTTAGCGGGTGGGGCAGGGCAGGACGAGCAGTACTTC,CASSLAGGAGQDEQYF
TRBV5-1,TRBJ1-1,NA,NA,TGCGCCAGCCAGCGGGAGTACGGGAGGACTGAAGCTTTCTTT,CASQREYGRTEAFF
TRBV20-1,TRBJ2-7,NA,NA,TGCAGTGCTAGTTCGGGGAACGAGCAGTACTTC,CSASSGNEQYF
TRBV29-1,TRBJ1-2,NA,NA,TGCAGCGTAGCGGACACTCTTAACTATGGCTACACCTTC,CSVADTLNYGYTF
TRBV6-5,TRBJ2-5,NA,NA,TGTGCCAGCAGTTACTCACAGTCAGGGGGGGAGACCCAGTACTTC,CASSYSQSGGETQYF
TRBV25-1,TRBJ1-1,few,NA,TGTGCCAGCCTTCGTGGCACTGAAGCTTTCTTT,CASLRGTEAFF
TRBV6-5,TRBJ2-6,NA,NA,TGTGCCAGCAGTTATGGAGGTTCTGGGGCCAACGTCCTGACTTTC,CASSYGGSGANVLTF
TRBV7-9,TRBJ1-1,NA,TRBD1,TGTGCCAGCAGCCTCGGACAGGCGAACACTGAAGCTTTCTTT,CASSLGQANTEAFF
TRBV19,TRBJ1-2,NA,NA,TGTGCCAGTAGTACGACAGCGAACTATGGCTACACCTTC,CASSTTANYGYTF
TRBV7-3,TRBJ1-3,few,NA,TGTGCCAGCAGCTTACAGGGTGCCTCTGGAAACACCATATATTTT,CASSLQGASGNTIYF
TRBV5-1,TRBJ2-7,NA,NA,TGCGCCAGCAGCTTGGGCCTCAGGGTAAACTCCTACGAGCAGTACTTC,CASSLGLRVNSYEQYF
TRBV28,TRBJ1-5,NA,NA,TGTGCCAGCAGTCGGACAGAAAGCAATCAGCCCCAGCATTTT,CASSRTESNQPQHF
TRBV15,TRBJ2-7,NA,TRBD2,TGTGCCACCAGCAGAGTGCTAGCGGGAGGCGAGCAGTACTTC,CATSRVLAGGEQYF
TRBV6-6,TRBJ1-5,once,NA,TGTGCCAGCACGTATACAGGTGGTCAGCCCCAGCATTTT,CASTYTGGQPQHF
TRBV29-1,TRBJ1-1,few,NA,TGCAGCGCGAGAAGGGCGAACACTGAAGCTTTCTTT,CSARRANTEAFF
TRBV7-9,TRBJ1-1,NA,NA,TGTGCCAGCAGCTTAGGGGGCAGGGCTTTCTTT,CASSLGGRAFF
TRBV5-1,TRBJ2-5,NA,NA,TGCGCCAGCAGCTTGGAGCCCGTCGGGACCCAGTACTTC,CASSLEPVGTQYF
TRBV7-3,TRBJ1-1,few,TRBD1,TGTGCCAGCAGCGTGACAGGGATGACCACTGAAGCTTTCTTT,CASSVTGMTTEAFF
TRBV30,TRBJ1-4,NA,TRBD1,TGTGCCTGGAACAACAGGGGGCGTGAAAAACTGTTTTTT,CAWNNRGREKLFF
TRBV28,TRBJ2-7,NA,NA,TGTGCCAGCAGTCCCGCCGAGGGGCTGACCTACGAGCAGTACTTC,CASSPAEGLTYEQYF
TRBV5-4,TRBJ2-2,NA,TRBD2,TGTGCCAGCAGCTTTCCGGGACTAGCGGGACGGGCCGGGGAGCTGTTTTTT,CASSFPGLAGRAGELFF
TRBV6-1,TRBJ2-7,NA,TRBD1,TGTGCCAGTAAGACAGGGGGATACGAGCAGTACTTC,CASKTGGYEQYF
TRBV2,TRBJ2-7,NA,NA,TGTGCCTGCAACGTAGCGGCCTGGAACGAGCAGTACTTC,CACNVAAWNEQYF